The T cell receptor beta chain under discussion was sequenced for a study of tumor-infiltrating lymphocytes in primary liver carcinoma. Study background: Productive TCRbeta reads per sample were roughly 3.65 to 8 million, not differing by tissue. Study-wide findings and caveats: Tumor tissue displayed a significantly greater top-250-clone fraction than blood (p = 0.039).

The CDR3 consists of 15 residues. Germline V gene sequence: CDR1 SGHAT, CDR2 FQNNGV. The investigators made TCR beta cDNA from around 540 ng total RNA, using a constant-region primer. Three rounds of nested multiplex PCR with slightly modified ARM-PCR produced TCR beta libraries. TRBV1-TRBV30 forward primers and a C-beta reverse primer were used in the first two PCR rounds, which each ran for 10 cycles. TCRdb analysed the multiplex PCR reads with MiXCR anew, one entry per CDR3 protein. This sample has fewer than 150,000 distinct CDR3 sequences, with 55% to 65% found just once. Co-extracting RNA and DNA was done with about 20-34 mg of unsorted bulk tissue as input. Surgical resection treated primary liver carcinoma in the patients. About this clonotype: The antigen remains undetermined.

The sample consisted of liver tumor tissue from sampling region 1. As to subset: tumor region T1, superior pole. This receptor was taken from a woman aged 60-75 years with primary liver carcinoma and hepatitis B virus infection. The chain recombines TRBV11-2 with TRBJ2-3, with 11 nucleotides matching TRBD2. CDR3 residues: CTGSPGLAGPDTQYF. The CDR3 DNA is TGTACCGGCAGCCCTGGACTAGCGGGCCCGGATACGCAGTATTTT.